One and the same sample provided the 8 T cell receptor beta chains below, sequenced in a study of blood T cell repertoires in COVID-19. This table comes from immunoSEQ multiplex PCR, and its TCRdb copy is limited to in-frame clones, with some not included. Among around 180,000 clones listed, approximately 87% were seen once. Material for sequencing was peripheral blood. These receptors were taken from a man between 65 and 85 years old with active or convalescent COVID-19.

The chain recombines TRBV7-2 with TRBJ2-6; 8 bases are shared with TRBD2. This CDR3 comprises 17 residues. Per the germline V gene, CDR1 is SGHTA and CDR2 is FQGNSA. Trimming at V came to 2 bases and at J to 2 bases, leaving 5 bases not matched to a gene. Here the CDR3 reads CASSLKARGAGANVLTF. The CDR3 DNA reads as TGTGCCAGCAGCTTAAAGGCGCGGGGGGCTGGGGCCAACGTCCTGACTTTC.

The chain employs TRBV14 and TRBJ1-1; 8 nucleotides align to TRBD1. Germline V lookup: CDR1 SGHDN, CDR2 FVKESK. CDR3 length equals 16 residues. J was trimmed by 2 bases and V by 0 bases; bases with no gene match: 5. CDR3 loop: CASSQDWGQVNTEAFF. CDR3 nucleotides: TGTGCCAGCAGCCAAGATTGGGGACAGGTAAACACTGAAGCTTTCTTT.

The rearrangement joins TRBV7-2 to TRBJ1-1; D remains unclear. V was shortened by 1 base and J by 3 bases, with 12 bases between the two germline ends. From germline, CDR1 is SGHTA and CDR2 FQGNSA. The CDR3 spans 15 residues. CDR3 sequence: CASSLDPGWDTEAFF. The CDR3 nucleotides read TGTGCCAGCAGCTTAGACCCGGGATGGGACACTGAAGCTTTCTTT.

The chain's CDR3 is CASKTGQGAGANVLTF. For the CDR3, the DNA is TGTGCCAGCAAAACCGGACAGGGGGCCGGGGCCAACGTCCTGACTTTC. V and J are TRBV19 and TRBJ2-6; 11 bases fit TRBD1. CDR1 is LNHDA, CDR2 SQIVND, per germline (reference sequence). V was clipped by 9 bases and J by 4 bases; unmatched bases: 8. The CDR3 length is 16 residues.

The chain has TRBV10-2 and TRBJ2-7; a weak D match, TRBD1 (6 bases). The V gene's germline CDR1 is WSHSY and CDR2 SAAADI. The CDR3 loop spans 15 amino acids. Trimming took 0 bases from V and 2 from J, leaving 11 bases between them. The CDR3 reads CASSESGGIPYEQYF. The CDR3 DNA reads TGCGCCAGCAGTGAGTCAGGGGGAATTCCCTACGAGCAGTACTTC.

There are many counts of this clone. The chain links TRBV2 to TRBJ1-4, with D hard to call. Deletions cut 6 bases from V and 8 bases from J, with 19 bases between. The germline gives CDR1 SNHLY, CDR2 FYNNEI. This CDR3 has 15 residues. CDR3 in DNA: TGTGCCAGCAGGGAGAAAAGTTATTTGGTGGAAAAACTGTTTTTT. It specifies CASREKSYLVEKLFF.

This sequence joins TRBV11-2 and TRBJ2-7; TRBD2 aligns across 8 bases. The CDR3 extends over 15 amino acids. The germline V gene encodes CDR1 SGHAT and CDR2 FQNNGV. With 5 bases clipped from V and 3 bases from J, the junction kept 9 bases outside the gene matches. DNA for the CDR3: TGTGCCAGCAGCCACGTCCGGGGGGGCATCTACGAGCAGTACTTC. This codes for CASSHVRGGIYEQYF.

The chain combines TRBV7-8 with TRBJ1-2, with D possibly matching TRBD1 (6 bases). The germline V gene encodes CDR1 SGHVS and CDR2 FQNEAQ. The CDR3 covers 13 residues. Trimming pared 6 bases from V and 8 bases from J, leaving 16 bases between. CDR3 sequence (DNA): TGTGCCAGCAGTCCGACAGGCCCCTTCGGCTACACCTTC. This gives the protein CASSPTGPFGYTF.